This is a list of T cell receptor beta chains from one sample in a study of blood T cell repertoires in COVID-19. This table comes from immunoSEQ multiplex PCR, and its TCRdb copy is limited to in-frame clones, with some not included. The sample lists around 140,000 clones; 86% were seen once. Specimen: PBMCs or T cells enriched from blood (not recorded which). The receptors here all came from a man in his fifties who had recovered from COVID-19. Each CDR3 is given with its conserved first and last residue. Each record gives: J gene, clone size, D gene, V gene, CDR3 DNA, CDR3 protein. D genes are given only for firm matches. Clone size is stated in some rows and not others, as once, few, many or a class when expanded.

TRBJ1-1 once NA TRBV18 TGTGCCAGCTCACCACCCTCCAGGGAGGCTGAAGCTTTCTTT CASSPPSREAEAFF
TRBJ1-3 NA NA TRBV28 TGTGCCAGCAGTTTACGGGGAACGGGAAACACCATATATTTT CASSLRGTGNTIYF
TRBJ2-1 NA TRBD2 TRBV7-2 TGTGCCAGCAGCTTAGGTCAGGTGCGGGGGGGAAATGAGCAGTTCTTC CASSLGQVRGGNEQFF
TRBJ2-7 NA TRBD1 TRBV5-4 TGTGCCAGCAGCAGCGGACAGGGGGCCTACGAGCAGTACTTC CASSSGQGAYEQYF
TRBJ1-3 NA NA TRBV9 TGTGCCAGCAGCGTGGGACACATCTCTGGAAACACCATATATTTT CASSVGHISGNTIYF
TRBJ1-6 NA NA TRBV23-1 TGCGCCAGCAGTCATCCCGCACCCCTCCACTTT CASSHPAPLHF
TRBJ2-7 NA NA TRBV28 TGTGCCAGCAGTTTATACTACAAAGACTACGAGCAGTACTTC CASSLYYKDYEQYF
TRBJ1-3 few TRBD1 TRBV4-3 TGCGCCAGCAGCCAAGGACAGGGTTCTGGAAACACCATATATTTT CASSQGQGSGNTIYF
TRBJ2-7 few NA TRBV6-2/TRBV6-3 TGTGCCAGCAGCCAAGGACGGAGGCGGTACTTC CASSQGRRRYF
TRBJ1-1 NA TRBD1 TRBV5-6 TGTGCCAGCAGCCTACAGGGGGCTAGTCGGAACACTGAAGCTTTCTTT CASSLQGASRNTEAFF
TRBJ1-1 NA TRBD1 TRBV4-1 TGCGCCAGCAGCCAGGCCGGGACAGGGGGCACTGAAGCTTTCTTT CASSQAGTGGTEAFF
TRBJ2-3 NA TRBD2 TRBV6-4 TGTGCCAGCAGCCAAAATAGCGGGAGTGATGATACGCAGTATTTT CASSQNSGSDDTQYF
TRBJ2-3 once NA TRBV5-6 TGTGCCAGCAACCAGGGGCCCGGCGCAGATACGCAGTATTTT CASNQGPGADTQYF
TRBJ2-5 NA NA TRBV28 TGTGCCAGCAGTTTGGGGGGGACAGGCGAGCAAGAGACCCAGTACTTC CASSLGGTGEQETQYF
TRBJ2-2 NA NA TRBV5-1 TGCGCCAGCAGCTCACTTACCGAAAACACCGGGGAGCTGTTTTTT CASSSLTENTGELFF
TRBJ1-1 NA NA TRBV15 TGTGCCACCAGCAGACCGGTCCAGGACAGTGAAGCTTTCTTT CATSRPVQDSEAFF